This TCR beta chain appears in the sequencing data of a study of vaccination and CD4 T cells after COVID-19 (dated by TCRdb to about 2022). Regarding the complete study: The convalescent cohort included six males and four females, with two Hispanic individuals, seven Caucasians, two Asians and one multiracial person. Control cultures received a CEFX viral epitope pool as the positive control, an HIV-1 Nef peptide pool as the negative control, or no peptide. Participants received two doses of either the Pfizer-BioNTech BNT162b2 vaccine (n=8) or the Moderna mRNA-1273 vaccine (n=2). Overlapping spike peptide pools from SARS-CoV-2 and from the common cold coronaviruses HCoV-NL63, HCoV-OC43 and HCoV-229E were used as culture stimuli. Post-vaccine blood samples were obtained a median of approximately 74 days after the second vaccine dose, with a range of roughly 14 to 241 days. Post-COVID blood samples from convalescent patients were collected a median of about 100 days after diagnosis, with a range of about 30 to 170 days. In around 9 COVID-19 convalescent patients and a few infection-naive healthy vaccine recipients, researchers compared the spike-specific CD4+ TCR repertoire from before mRNA vaccination with the repertoire from after. The paper's findings and limits, for the study overall: The median count of SARS-CoV-2-reactive clonotypes went up from approximately 22 after infection to a few dozen after vaccination, although the change was not significant. Only a relatively small number of convalescent patients were included in the study, and early timepoints following natural infection were not analyzed. Among the post-vaccine SARS-CoV-2-reactive clones in convalescent patients, a median around 90% showed up only after vaccination, which suggests vaccine-specific priming. Nearly all vaccine-specific clones in convalescent patients (304 of 307) were mono-reactive for SARS-CoV-2 spike rather than cross-reactive with common cold coronaviruses.

Notes on this clonotype: The antigen it binds to is not known. No much larger clone exists at a distance of one base, and base qualities are not known.

The CDR3, from cysteine to phenylalanine, totals 14 residues. The DNA shown is the 42-base CDR3, in frame from base 1. Per the germline V gene (reference sequence), MNHEY is the CDR1 and SMNVEV is the CDR2. The germline ends are 11 bases apart after V is trimmed by 2 bases and J by 4 bases. Library generation was performed with PCR. TCR sequencing of DNA from cultured CD4+ T cells used the Oncomine TCR Beta short-read assay at the Johns Hopkins FTIC core. Genomic DNA was extracted from the cultured CD4+ T cells with the QIAamp micro DNA kit. Oncomine TCR Beta libraries from cultured CD4+ T cells were pooled with unique dual indexes and sequenced on an Illumina iSeq 100. In the authors' own workflow: Non-productive sequences were filtered out, and CDR3s that did not start with C, did not end with F or W, or were shorter than 7 amino acids were discarded. The MANAFEST web application was used to identify antigen-specific clonotypes by comparing peptide-stimulated wells against reference wells and other culture wells. Positive clones required FDR below 0.05, an odds ratio above 5, and productive frequency above 0.1% in at least two of three replicate wells. Clonotypes that were significantly expanded in both SARS-CoV-2 spike wells and at least one common cold coronavirus spike condition were defined as cross-reactive. Using R version 3.6.1, CDR3 homology was evaluated through Levenshtein distances (stringdist) along with unrooted phylogenetic trees (ape). TCRdb passed the public sequencing reads through fastp at Q25 and MiXCR, retaining productive beta sequences. One record per CDR3 amino acid sequence lists the most common genes and DNA. None of the V and J calls come from the authors' own analysis; TCRdb made them. Across this sample there are about 26,000 distinct CDR3 sequences, with about 50% seen only once. 28% of the sample rests with the top ten.

Interpreted using the paper, the treatment or condition label stands for: roughly nine-day PBMC culture with coronavirus spike peptide pools or control peptides (ViraFEST assay). The ViraFEST assay was used in the study, in which antigen-specific T cells were expanded with peptide pools and expanded clonotypes were subsequently identified by TCR sequencing. Negative nucleocapsid antibody tests taken both before and after vaccination confirmed that the healthy vaccine recipients had no prior SARS-CoV-2 infection. Some 2 million PBMCs per well were cultured in IMDM with approximately 5% human AB serum and approximately 9.1 IU/ml IL-2, plus 10 ug/ml peptide pools. On days 3 and 7, half of the culture medium was replaced with fresh IL-2-containing medium. After nine to eleven days of culture, CD4+ T cells were isolated by negative selection with the EasySep CD4+ T cell isolation kit. Ficoll-Paque Plus gradient centrifugation was used to isolate PBMCs from whole blood, and the isolated PBMCs were then either used fresh or cryopreserved at -140C. Each culture condition was generally run in triplicate wells.

This TCR was recovered from a human donor who received a COVID-19 vaccine. The sample was CD4+ T cells from blood, cultured in vitro, taken before SARS-CoV-2 vaccination. This chain is built from TRBV27 and TRBJ2-5; the D gene is perhaps TRBD1 or TRBD2, each of them matching over 5 bases. The nucleotides are TGTGCCAGCAGTTTAGCCGGGGCCGGAGAGACCCAGTACTTC. Its protein product is CASSLAGAGETQYF.